The 11 T cell receptor beta chains in this list originate from one sample, sequenced in a study of graft-versus-host responses after intestinal transplantation. TCRdb's table, derived via immunoSEQ multiplex PCR, lists solely in-frame clones and lacks some. The top ten clones hold about 0.4% of a sample with fewer than 95,000 clones, roughly 92% of them seen once. Their antigen targets remain unknown. The sequencing here drew on unstimulated CD8+ T cells sorted from spleen or lymph node cells, taken before transplant. These TCRs come from a human donor who was the organ donor for an intestinal transplant.

This chain joins TRBV7-9 and TRBJ2-6, with D hard to call. Trimming stripped 1 base from V and 0 bases from J, with 7 bases between. The CDR3 covers 16 residues. CDR1 SEHNR and CDR2 FQNEAQ come from the germline V gene (reference sequence). The CDR3 loop is CASSLVRHSGANVLTF. CDR3 nucleotides: TGTGCCAGCAGCTTAGTGCGGCACTCTGGGGCCAACGTCCTGACTTTC.

V gene TRBV7-2 combines with J gene TRBJ2-2, with D possibly matching TRBD1 (5 bases). Germline CDR1 SGHTA, CDR2 FQGNSA. The CDR3 runs to 17 residues. Between the trimmed V and J ends, which lost 5 bases and 0 bases, there was a span of 16 bases. CDR3 bases: TGTGCCAGCAGCGCCCAGACAGTGGAAGCGAACACCGGGGAGCTGTTTTTT. Protein: CASSAQTVEANTGELFF.

The CDR3 DNA is TGTGCCACCAGCAGAGACGCCGACAGTTCCGGGGAGCTGTTTTTT. It yields the protein CATSRDADSSGELFF. The chain couples TRBV15 to TRBJ2-2; D may be TRBD1 (5 bases). Per the germline V gene, CDR1 is LNHNV and CDR2 is YYDKDF (reference sequence). This CDR3 has 15 residues. Trimming took 0 bases from V and 6 from J, leaving 11 bases between them. Looking up the rest from reference TRBV15 and TRBJ2-2 gives the full variable domain: DAMVIQNPRYQVTQFGKPVTLSCSQTLNHNVMYWYQQKSSQAPKLLFHYYDKDFNNEADTPDNFQSRRPNTSFCFLDIRSPGLGDTAMYLCATSRDADSSGELFFGEGSRLTVL.

The rearrangement joins TRBV4-3 to TRBJ2-5; TRBD2 aligns across 8 bases. TRBJ2-7 matches the DNA end more closely, so the J call is doubtful. Germline assignment: CDR1 LGHNA and CDR2 YSLEER. The CDR3 contains 14 residues. CDR3 coding DNA: TGCGCCAGCAGCCAAGGGACTAGCCCCTACGAGCAGTACTTC. Protein: CASSQGTSPYEQYF.

CDR3: CASSPAYEQYF. The CDR3 nucleotides are TGTGCCAGCAGTCCCGCCTACGAGCAGTACTTC. The rearrangement uses TRBV27 and TRBJ2-5; no reliable D call. The last part of the DNA fits TRBJ2-7 better; the J call may be wrong. Germline V CDR1 and CDR2: MNHEY, SMNVEV (reference sequence). The CDR3 runs to 11 residues.

The chain recombines TRBV4-1 with TRBJ1-4; perhaps TRBD1 as D (5 bases). This CDR3 has 13 residues. Trimming shortened V by 4 bases and J by 6 bases, and 9 bases separated the two germline ends. Per the germline V gene, CDR1 is MGHRA and CDR2 is YSYEKL. The DNA for the CDR3 is TGCGCCAGCAGCCTGGGGCCGGATGAAAAACTGTTTTTT. As protein: CASSLGPDEKLFF.

The V and J genes are TRBV27 and TRBJ1-6, with D unresolved. Germline values: CDR1 MNHEY, CDR2 SMNVEV (reference sequence). This CDR3 is built from 12 residues. Trimming stripped 2 bases from V and 7 bases from J, with 3 bases between. The CDR3 nucleotides read TGTGCCAGCAGTTTAATAAATTCACCCCTCCACTTT. It is translated as CASSLINSPLHF.

The J gene is TRBJ2-1, the V gene TRBV7-6, with 8 nucleotides matching TRBD2. The V and J ends lost 2 bases and 5 bases, in that order; junction bases with no gene match: 5. The germline V gene has CDR1 SGHVS and CDR2 FNYEAQ. The CDR3 is 15 residues long. The CDR3 is CASSLSAGGNNEQFF. The CDR3 bases are TGTGCCAGCAGCTTATCGGCGGGAGGAAACAATGAGCAGTTCTTC.

This chain links TRBV9 with TRBJ2-1; 12 bases are shared with TRBD2. The CDR3 totals 15 residues. The J segment lost 7 bases and the V segment lost 2 bases, leaving 4 bases of the junction unmatched. CDR1 is SGDLS, CDR2 YYNGEE, per germline. The CDR3 is CASSVSSGGANEQFF. CDR3 nucleotides: TGTGCCAGCAGCGTTTCTAGCGGGGGGGCGAATGAGCAGTTCTTC.

The rearrangement joins TRBV9 to TRBJ1-2, with 7 bases lining up with TRBD1. In germline, CDR1 is SGDLS, CDR2 YYNGEE. The V gene end was trimmed by 0 bases and the J gene end by 4 bases; junction bases not matched to a gene: 12. The CDR3 length is 17 residues. CDR3 sequence (DNA): TGTGCCAGCAGCGTAGGGCGTGGGACAGATGGACTCTATGGCTACACCTTC. It yields the protein CASSVGRGTDGLYGYTF. The variable domain in full, completed from reference TRBV9 and TRBJ1-2, reads DSGVTQTPKHLITATGQRVTLRCSPRSGDLSVYWYQQSLDQGLQFLIQYYNGEERAKGNILERFSAQQFPDLHSELNLSSLELGDSALYFCASSVGRGTDGLYGYTFGSGTRLTVV.

V and J are TRBV30 and TRBJ1-2; possible D gene TRBD1, 6 bases. In germline, CDR1 is GTSNPN, CDR2 SVGIG (reference sequence). The CDR3 spans 15 residues. The V and J ends lost 0 bases and 5 bases respectively, with 16 bases between them. The CDR3 sequence is CAWSVALYRDYGYTF. In DNA, the CDR3 is TGTGCCTGGAGTGTAGCCCTTTACAGGGATTATGGCTACACCTTC.